Shown below are 27 T cell receptor beta chains from a single sample sequenced in a study of human T cells and chemical hapten exposure. Time point noted: healthy volunteer bleed at 2 weeks. The study extracted total RNA from unfractionated whole blood. TCRdb re-called the RACE reads with MiXCR, one entry per CDR3 protein. Of roughly 100,000 distinct CDR3 sequences in the sample, just under 9% are singletons; the top ten hold about 3%. Sequencing was carried out using whole blood. These TCRs come from a female donor in good health. Some clones in this sample may be carry-over from other donors' samples.

A few counts support this clonotype. The J gene is TRBJ2-1, the V gene TRBV12-3 or TRBV12-4, with 7 bases that match TRBD2. This CDR3 region has 15 residues. Trimming at V came to 8 bases and at J to 10 bases, leaving 17 bases not matched to a gene. CDR3 in DNA: TGTGCCAGCCGAACGGGGGGAGGGTTAATGAGGGAGCAGTTCTTC. It yields the protein CASRTGGGLMREQFF.

This clonotype was seen at least ten times. This chain joins TRBV6-5 and TRBJ2-6, with D possibly TRBD1 on 6 matching bases. This CDR3 has 15 residues. V was clipped by 10 bases and J by 4 bases, with 17 bases between them. Germline V gives CDR1 MNHEY, CDR2 SVGAGI. The CDR3 bases are TGTGCCACAGGGGTGGCCCCTGGAGGGGCCAACGTCCTGACTTTC. Encoded protein: CATGVAPGGANVLTF.

V gene TRBV9 combines with J gene TRBJ2-1, with 7 bases aligning to TRBD1. With 6 bases clipped from V and 3 bases from J, the junction kept 18 bases outside the gene matches. Germline CDR1 reads SGDLS; CDR2 reads YYNGEE. CDR3 length: 18 amino acids. This CDR3 is CASKTGEGDSHYYNEQFF. For the CDR3, the DNA is TGTGCCAGCAAGACTGGGGAAGGGGACAGCCACTACTACAATGAGCAGTTCTTC.

This chain connects TRBV28 to TRBJ2-7, with D maybe TRBD2 (6 bases). Trimming removed 2 bases at V and 6 bases at J, with 11 bases between. The CDR3 sequence is 13 residues long. Germline V CDR1 and CDR2: MDHEN, SYDVKM. The CDR3: CASSLGGGSEQYF. DNA for the CDR3: TGTGCCAGCAGTTTAGGAGGAGGGTCCGAGCAGTACTTC.

The chain recombines TRBV11-2 with TRBJ1-1; D is uncertain. Trimming stripped 5 bases from V and 4 bases from J, with 17 bases between. Germline CDR1 reads SGHAT; CDR2 reads FQNNGV. The length of the CDR3 is 15 residues. This chain's CDR3 is CASSPSFVRGTEAFF. In DNA form, the CDR3 reads TGTGCCAGCAGCCCTAGCTTCGTCCGGGGCACTGAAGCTTTCTTT.

This clonotype was seen only a few times. In nucleotides, the CDR3 is TGCAGCGTTGTATCATGGGACAGGGGTTACGAGCAGTACTTC. This codes for CSVVSWDRGYEQYF. The gene calls are TRBV29-1 and TRBJ2-7; 10 bases are shared with TRBD1. With V trimmed by 4 bases and J by 4 bases, 7 bases remained unmatched. This CDR3 region has 14 residues. CDR1 is SQVTM and CDR2 is ANQGSEA in the germline V gene.

This clonotype was counted between two and nine times. The chain links TRBV12-3 or TRBV12-4 to TRBJ1-2; the D gene is possibly TRBD1 (6 bases). V was shortened by 7 bases and J by 4 bases, with 16 bases between the two germline ends. The CDR3 is 14 amino acids. The CDR3 coding sequence is TGTGCCAGCACCCCGTCCGGGACACTCTATGGCTACACCTTC. Translating gives CASTPSGTLYGYTF.

The chain joins TRBV2 to TRBJ2-1; D possibly corresponds to TRBD2 (6 bases). Trimming took off 4 bases at V and 6 bases at J, with 16 bases between the two ends. The CDR3 is 15 residues long. The germline V gene has CDR1 SNHLY and CDR2 FYNNEI. The CDR3 reads CASSASRDSVNEQFF. CDR3 DNA: TGTGCCAGCAGTGCCAGCCGGGACTCCGTCAATGAGCAGTTCTTC.

This clonotype has just a few counts. The rearrangement links TRBV5-4 to TRBJ2-5, with D possibly matching TRBD1 (6 bases). Trimming took off 2 bases at V and 5 bases at J, with 10 bases between the two ends. Per germline, CDR1 SGHNT and CDR2 YYREEE (reference sequence). The CDR3 is made up of 13 amino acids. The CDR3 loop reads CASSFTGSETQYF. The CDR3 nucleotides read TGTGCCAGCAGCTTTACAGGGTCGGAGACCCAGTACTTC.

There are many counts of this clonotype. The rearrangement joins TRBV15 to TRBJ2-1; unclear D gene. Germline lookup yields CDR1 LNHNV and CDR2 YYDKDF (reference sequence). CDR3 length equals 15 residues. V was shortened by 0 bases and J by 0 bases, with 6 bases between the two germline ends. CDR3: CATSRDPSSYNEQFF. The DNA for the CDR3 is TGTGCCACCAGCAGAGATCCTAGCTCCTACAATGAGCAGTTCTTC.

The sample holds many counts of this clonotype. The J gene is TRBJ2-6, the V gene TRBV24-1; maybe TRBD1 (5 bases). Germline values: CDR1 KGHDR, CDR2 SFDVKD. The CDR3 runs 15 residues. Trimming removed 4 bases at V and 0 bases at J, with 6 bases between. The CDR3 sequence is CATSEQDSGANVLTF. DNA for the CDR3: TGTGCCACCAGTGAACAGGACTCTGGGGCCAACGTCCTGACTTTC.

This clonotype has only a few counts. The CDR3 is CASSQDRGAGANVLTF. Written as DNA, the CDR3 is TGTGCCAGCAGCCAAGATCGGGGGGCTGGGGCCAACGTCCTGACTTTC. This chain links TRBV3-1 with TRBJ2-6; TRBD2 matches at 7 bases. In germline, CDR1 is LGHDT, CDR2 YNNKEL (reference sequence). The CDR3 runs to 16 residues. V was pared by 0 bases and J by 2 bases, with 1 base of the junction left unmatched.

This clonotype was recorded many times. This chain uses TRBV3-1 with TRBJ2-2; 9 bases are shared with TRBD2. The length of the CDR3 is 17 residues. V lost 1 base and J lost 4; bases outside the gene matches: 7. CDR1 is LGHDT, CDR2 YNNKEL, per germline (reference sequence). CDR3 bases: TGTGCCAGCAGCCAAGTTGCGGGGGGGAGAGGCACCGGGGAGCTGTTTTTT. Protein sequence: CASSQVAGGRGTGELFF.

V gene TRBV7-8 combines with J gene TRBJ2-1; 7 positions match TRBD1. Germline V gives CDR1 SGHVS, CDR2 FQNEAQ. After removal of 4 bases from V and 8 bases from J, the junction contained 5 bases not matched to a gene. The length of the CDR3 is 13 residues. The CDR3 DNA sequence: TGTGCCAGCAGCTCGACAGGGATGCATGAGCAGTTCTTC. As protein: CASSSTGMHEQFF.

This clonotype was observed at least ten times. J is TRBJ1-2 and V is TRBV7-2; D not certain. This CDR3 is built from 13 residues. From germline, CDR1 is SGHTA and CDR2 FQGNSA. Trimming removed 2 bases at V and 6 bases at J, with 10 bases between. CDR3 protein: CASSLSMLDGYTF. In DNA, the CDR3 is TGTGCCAGCAGCTTAAGCATGCTGGATGGCTACACCTTC.

The rearrangement links TRBV28 to TRBJ2-7; 7 bases are shared with TRBD2. The CDR3 loop spans 14 amino acids. J was trimmed by 3 bases and V by 7 bases; bases with no gene match: 9. From germline, CDR1 is MDHEN and CDR2 SYDVKM. In DNA form, the CDR3 reads TGTGCCAGCACCCTTGCCGGGAGGAACTACGAGCAGTACTTC. Protein: CASTLAGRNYEQYF. The whole variable domain, remainder taken from reference TRBV28 and TRBJ2-7, is DVKVTQSSRYLVKRTGEKVFLECVQDMDHENMFWYRQDPGLGLRLIYFSYDVKMKEKGDIPEGYSVSREKKERFSLILESASTNQTSMYLCASTLAGRNYEQYFGPGTRLTVT.

This clonotype has more than one count but fewer than ten. This rearrangement joins TRBV4-3 to TRBJ1-2; 8 positions match TRBD1. Germline CDR1 is LGHNA and CDR2 is YSLEER. This CDR3 is 17 amino acids long. Trimming took 0 bases from V and 2 from J; bases not matched to a gene: 8. The CDR3 spells CASSQDYEGQVNYGYTF. Here the CDR3 DNA reads TGCGCCAGCAGCCAAGATTACGAGGGACAGGTCAACTATGGCTACACCTTC.

The CDR3, as DNA: TGTGCCAGCAGCTTAAATTCAGGGGGTACTGGAAACACCATATATTTT. Encoded protein: CASSLNSGGTGNTIYF. The genes are TRBV7-2 and TRBJ1-3, with 7 bases identical to TRBD1. The germline V gene encodes CDR1 SGHTA and CDR2 FQGNSA. CDR3 length: 16 amino acids. J gave up 2 bases and V 2 bases, and 6 bases lay outside the gene matches.

This clonotype has a handful of counts. The V and J genes are TRBV19 and TRBJ2-1, with TRBD2 matching over 9 bases. The V and J ends lost 5 bases and 9 bases, in that order; junction bases with no gene match: 8. The CDR3 is 14 residues long. CDR1 is LNHDA, CDR2 SQIVND, per germline (reference sequence). CDR3 protein: CASSWRAGGFEQFF. CDR3 sequence (DNA): TGTGCCAGTAGTTGGCGGGCGGGGGGGTTTGAGCAGTTCTTC.

In its sample, this clonotype was seen a few times. The J gene is TRBJ2-5, the V gene TRBV2; TRBD1 aligns across 7 bases. CDR3 length: 13 residues. V shed 4 bases, J shed 2 bases, and the junction held 1 base outside the gene matches. Germline V CDR1 and CDR2: SNHLY, FYNNEI. CDR3 sequence reads: CASSGDSQETQYF. The DNA for the CDR3 is TGTGCCAGCAGTGGGGACAGTCAAGAGACCCAGTACTTC.

The V and J genes are TRBV5-1 and TRBJ2-1; possible D gene TRBD2, 5 bases. Germline assignment: CDR1 SGHRS and CDR2 YFSETQ. CDR3 length: 15 amino acids. V was cut by 5 bases and J by 0 bases, with 12 bases left in between. This CDR3 reads CASREGLYSYNEQFF. CDR3 nucleotide sequence: TGCGCCAGCAGGGAAGGACTCTACTCCTACAATGAGCAGTTCTTC.

Many counts were recorded for this clonotype. The chain carries TRBV29-1 and TRBJ2-4; D ambiguous. Trimming cost V 4 bases and J 6 bases, with 7 bases left between them. The CDR3 contains 11 residues. CDR1 SQVTM and CDR2 ANQGSEA come from the germline V gene. CDR3 DNA sequence: TGCAGCGTTGGGACGGTAAACATTCAGTACTTC. Translation: CSVGTVNIQYF.

The sample holds a few counts of this clonotype. The V call is TRBV5-1, the J call TRBJ2-1; possibly TRBD2 for D (5 bases). V was shortened by 0 bases and J by 12 bases, with 19 bases between the two germline ends. This CDR3 is built from 15 residues. The germline gives CDR1 SGHRS, CDR2 YFSETQ. CDR3 residues: CASSLADYREWGQFF. The CDR3 region has the DNA TGCGCCAGCAGCTTGGCCGACTACCGGGAATGGGGGCAGTTCTTC.

This clonotype showed up just a few times. CDR3 sequence (DNA): TGTGCCAGCAGTTGGGCCGAGGGGGCCGGAGGCGAGCAGTACTTC. Amino acid sequence: CASSWAEGAGGEQYF. This sequence joins TRBV6-2 or TRBV6-3 and TRBJ2-7, with 7 bases matching TRBD1. The CDR3 contains 15 residues. Germline V gene data show CDR1 as MNHEY and CDR2 as SVGEGT. With V trimmed by 4 bases and J by 6 bases, 12 bases remained unmatched.

This clonotype was recorded a few times. The rearrangement joins TRBV6-1 to TRBJ2-3; tentatively, D is TRBD1 (5 bases). The V gene lost 0 bases and the J gene lost 3 bases, with 10 bases spanning the gap. Germline loops: CDR1 MNHNS, CDR2 SASEGT. The CDR3 has 15 residues. The CDR3 is CASSEARGTTDTQYF. CDR3 in DNA: TGTGCCAGCAGTGAAGCAAGGGGTACAACAGATACGCAGTATTTT.

This clonotype was detected a few times. The chain links TRBV29-1 to TRBJ2-1; 12 nucleotides line up with TRBD2. Germline V gene data show CDR1 as SQVTM and CDR2 as ANQGSEA. This CDR3 is 15 amino acids long. V gave up 0 bases and J gave up 9 bases; unmatched junction bases: 6. This CDR3 reads CSVEETSGRRSEQFF. In DNA form, the CDR3 reads TGCAGCGTTGAAGAGACTAGCGGGAGACGGAGTGAGCAGTTCTTC.

The V gene is TRBV3-1, the J gene TRBJ2-1; possibly TRBD1 or TRBD2 for D (6 bases each). Germline V gene data show CDR1 as LGHDT and CDR2 as YNNKEL (reference sequence). The CDR3 contains 14 residues. Deletions cut 0 bases from V and 8 bases from J, with 11 bases between. This CDR3 reads CASSQEVGGHEQFF. The CDR3 DNA sequence: TGTGCCAGCAGCCAAGAGGTAGGGGGGCATGAGCAGTTCTTC.